The next 25 T cell receptor beta chains were all read from a single sample in a study of T-cell reconstitution after alpha-beta-depleted transplantation in children (dated by TCRdb to about 2016). The treatment or condition label of this sample denotes: allogeneic hematopoietic cell transplantation with graft depleted of TCRalphabeta T cells and CD19 B cells. Libraries were prepared through PCR. The listed sequencing device is Illumina HiSeq 2500. TCR library preparation used molecular barcoding, with unique molecular identifiers applied to normalize quantification of the TCRbeta repertoire. TCRdb applied fastp at Q25 and MiXCR to the public reads, then kept only in-frame beta chains. Rows are unified per CDR3 protein, each entry keeping the most common DNA and genes. The sample table shows approximately 98,000 distinct CDR3 sequences, and approximately 6.4% are seen once. The ten top clones hold approximately 25% of the sample.

The sample here was PBMCs, mostly from graft donor cells, taken 360 days after TCRalphabeta/CD19-depleted stem cell transplant. All receptors come from a male patient aged 2-10 years who had a stem cell transplant for acute lymphoblastic leukemia, so the T cells may come from the graft donor.

This clonotype was seen ten or more times. V usage is TRBV12-3 or TRBV12-4 and J usage is TRBJ1-2; no firm D call. The CDR3 has 14 amino acids. The V end was cut by 3 bases, the J end by 6 bases, with 14 bases between. CDR3 protein: CASSFLTSTHGYTF. In DNA form, the CDR3 reads TGTGCCAGCAGTTTTCTGACCTCGACACATGGCTACACCTTC.

This clonotype showed up just a few times. The chain recombines TRBV9 with TRBJ1-4, with a possible D match to TRBD1 (5 bases). V gave up 3 bases and J gave up 5 bases, with 11 bases separating them. The CDR3 has 14 residues. CDR1 is SGDLS, CDR2 YYNGEE, per germline. CDR3 region: CASSATGRNEKLFF. CDR3 DNA: TGTGCCAGCAGCGCAACGGGACGCAATGAAAAACTGTTTTTT.

This clonotype was detected only a few times. CDR3 sequence (DNA): TGCGCCAGCAGCCACCCCAGGGGGACAAGTTCCCACGAGCAGTACTTC. Translated, it gives CASSHPRGTSSHEQYF. V is TRBV4-3 and J is TRBJ2-7; 7 bases agree with TRBD1. The junction had 13 bases not matched to a gene; V was cut back by 3 bases and J by 5 bases. This CDR3 comprises 16 residues. Germline lookup yields CDR1 LGHNA and CDR2 YSLEER.

This clonotype was observed a few times. The chain is built from TRBV28 and TRBJ2-7; D unresolved. This CDR3 region has 14 residues. Trimming cost V 5 bases and J 5 bases, with 16 bases left between them. Germline assignment: CDR1 MDHEN and CDR2 SYDVKM. CDR3 protein: CASSPLSPGHEQYF. Here the CDR3 DNA reads TGTGCCAGCAGTCCCCTTAGTCCGGGCCACGAGCAGTACTTC.

This clonotype has a count of ten or more. DNA for the CDR3: TGTGCCAGCAGCTCGGAGCCAGATACGCAGTATTTT. Amino acid sequence: CASSSEPDTQYF. This sequence joins TRBV5-6 and TRBJ2-3; D is undetermined. The CDR3 loop spans 12 amino acids. Deletions cut 3 bases from V and 4 bases from J, with 6 bases between. Looked up from germline, CDR1 is SGHDT and CDR2 is YYEEEE.

This clonotype was picked up many times. The chain joins TRBV6-5 to TRBJ2-7; the D is unclear. The CDR3 is 13 amino acids. CDR1 is MNHEY and CDR2 is SVGAGI in the germline V gene. Trimming shortened V by 2 bases and J by 5 bases, and 10 bases separated the two germline ends. CDR3 nucleotides: TGTGCCAGCAGTTACCAAGGTTCCAACGAGCAGTACTTC. Translated, it gives CASSYQGSNEQYF.

In its sample, this clonotype was seen many times. This chain links TRBV7-3 with TRBJ2-1; D is possibly TRBD2 (5 bases). The germline V and J ends were trimmed by 6 bases and 0 bases, with 9 bases remaining between them. CDR3 length: 14 residues. Germline CDR1 reads SGHTA; CDR2 reads FQGTGA. CDR3 sequence: CASRAAPSYNEQFF. The CDR3 DNA reads TGTGCCAGCAGAGCGGCTCCCTCCTACAATGAGCAGTTCTTC.

This clonotype occurred a few times. The rearrangement links TRBV20-1 to TRBJ2-4, with a tentative D call TRBD1 (6 bases). From germline, CDR1 is DFQATT and CDR2 SNEGSKA (reference sequence). Deletions cut 6 bases from V and 0 bases from J, with 12 bases between. The CDR3 length is 14 residues. CDR3 region: CSARQVLAKNIQYF. CDR3 sequence (DNA): TGCAGTGCCCGACAGGTGCTAGCCAAAAACATTCAGTACTTC.

The table lists this clonotype with many counts. The gene calls are TRBV29-1 and TRBJ1-1; the match to TRBD1 covers 9 bases. The CDR3 consists of 12 residues. In germline, CDR1 is SQVTM, CDR2 ANQGSEA. V shed 6 bases and J 3 bases; nucleotides not matched to a gene: 2. The CDR3 loop is CSVRQGDTEAFF. The CDR3 bases are TGCAGCGTCCGACAGGGGGACACTGAAGCTTTCTTT.

The gene calls are TRBV7-9 and TRBJ1-4; D gene unclear. V was clipped by 2 bases and J by 4 bases, with 11 bases between them. Germline V gene lookup returns CDR1 SEHNR and CDR2 FQNEAQ (reference sequence). The CDR3 runs 15 residues. The CDR3 DNA sequence: TGTGCCAGCAGCTTACGCGGGCAGCTTAATGAAAAACTGTTTTTT. Protein: CASSLRGQLNEKLFF.

This clonotype has more than one count but fewer than ten. The J gene is TRBJ2-1, the V gene TRBV13, with unresolved D. Germline CDR1 is PRHDT and CDR2 is FYEKMQ (reference sequence). V was trimmed by 1 base and J by 5 bases, leaving 6 bases between them. The CDR3 runs to 13 residues. In DNA form, the CDR3 reads TGTGCCAGCAGCTTAGCCCGTGACAATGAGCAGTTCTTC. As protein: CASSLARDNEQFF.

This clonotype was picked up many times. The V gene is TRBV5-6, the J gene TRBJ2-3; D is unclear. The CDR3 is 12 amino acids. CDR1 is SGHDT and CDR2 is YYEEEE in the germline V gene. The V gene lost 6 bases and the J gene lost 3 bases, with 8 bases spanning the gap. DNA of the CDR3: TGTGCCAGCAATACCGGGACAGATACGCAGTATTTT. The encoded protein is CASNTGTDTQYF.

The chain employs TRBV4-3 and TRBJ1-1; maybe TRBD1 (5 bases). Germline CDR1 LGHNA, CDR2 YSLEER. The CDR3 contains 15 residues. Between the trimmed V and J ends, which lost 1 base and 1 base, there was a span of 10 bases. In DNA, the CDR3 is TGCGCCAGCAGCCAAGGGTGGGACCGGAACACTGAAGCTTTCTTT. Protein product: CASSQGWDRNTEAFF.

This clonotype has a count of ten or more. This sequence joins TRBV12-3 or TRBV12-4 and TRBJ1-5; 10 nucleotides agree with TRBD1. This CDR3 spans 14 amino acids. V shed 5 bases, J shed 2 bases, and the junction held 0 bases outside the gene matches. The CDR3 region is CASSGQGGNQPQHF. As DNA, the CDR3 is TGTGCCAGCAGTGGACAGGGGGGCAATCAGCCCCAGCATTTT.

This chain joins TRBV7-8 and TRBJ2-2, with D unclear. Deletions cut 1 base from V and 1 base from J, with 7 bases between. The CDR3 is made up of 15 amino acids. Per germline, CDR1 SGHVS and CDR2 FQNEAQ. Written as DNA, the CDR3 is TGTGCCAGCAGCTTAGAGACGGAGAACACCGGGGAGCTGTTTTTT. Its translation: CASSLETENTGELFF. The full variable domain, its missing parts supplied by reference TRBV7-8 and TRBJ2-2, is GAGVSQSPRYKVAKRGQDVALRCDPISGHVSLFWYQQALGQGPEFLTYFQNEAQLDKSGLPSDRFFAERPEGSVSTLKIQRTQQEDSAVYLCASSLETENTGELFFGEGSRLTVL.

The table lists this clonotype with many counts. This chain joins TRBV12-5 and TRBJ2-1, with TRBD2 matching 8 bases. The CDR3 totals 13 residues. V trimming: 8 bases; J trimming: 8 bases; junction bases outside the gene matches: 8. Germline loops: CDR1 LGHNT, CDR2 FRNRAP. In DNA form, the CDR3 reads TGTGCTAGTTGGGGTAGCGGGGAGGATGAGCAGTTCTTC. Amino acid sequence: CASWGSGEDEQFF.

Ten or more counts support this clonotype. The J gene is TRBJ1-6, the V gene TRBV6-6; D is uncertain. V lost 10 bases and J lost 10, with 17 bases in between. This CDR3 contains 13 residues. Germline V CDR1 and CDR2: MNHNY, SVGAGI (reference sequence). CDR3 region: CATEGSRWSPLHF. CDR3 sequence (DNA): TGTGCCACCGAAGGGAGTAGGTGGTCACCCCTCCACTTT.

The chain links TRBV5-1 to TRBJ1-2; D is perhaps TRBD1 (5 bases). Germline CDR1 SGHRS, CDR2 YFSETQ. Trimming stripped 4 bases from V and 3 bases from J, with 13 bases between. The CDR3 contains 14 residues. The CDR3, as DNA: TGCGCCAGCAGCCCGGGGGGGGTGGACTATGGCTACACCTTC. It specifies CASSPGGVDYGYTF.

This clonotype was observed a handful of times. The chain has TRBV24-1 and TRBJ2-5; 10 positions match TRBD1. J lost 4 bases, V lost 6 bases, and 4 bases had no gene match. From germline, CDR1 is KGHDR and CDR2 SFDVKD. This CDR3 is built from 14 residues. Here the CDR3 reads CATSSRTGGETQYF. DNA for the CDR3: TGTGCCACCAGTTCTCGGACAGGGGGAGAGACCCAGTACTTC.

Ten or more counts support this clonotype. The chain joins TRBV20-1 to TRBJ2-7, with 8 bases identical to TRBD1. Losses at the gene ends were 0 bases for V and 3 bases for J; bases not matched to a gene: 7. The germline V gene encodes CDR1 DFQATT and CDR2 SNEGSKA (reference sequence). The CDR3 sequence is 15 residues long. CDR3 nucleotide sequence: TGCAGTGCTAGAGACCCGGGACAGGAACTCTACGAGCAGTACTTC. Protein sequence: CSARDPGQELYEQYF.

The chain has TRBV11-2 and TRBJ2-5; the match to TRBD1 covers 9 bases. Trimming removed 5 bases from V and 3 bases from J; junction bases left unmatched: 7. The length of the CDR3 is 15 residues. CDR1 and CDR2 (germline): SGHAT, FQNNGV. The CDR3 DNA reads as TGTGCCAGCAGCCCCCGGGACAGGGCAAAAGAGACCCAGTACTTC. Protein: CASSPRDRAKETQYF.

The chain couples TRBV7-6 to TRBJ2-1; 9 nucleotides match TRBD2. The CDR3 extends over 15 amino acids. V was pared by 4 bases and J by 5 bases, with 6 bases of the junction left unmatched. Germline-derived CDR1 and CDR2 are SGHVS and FNYEAQ. The CDR3 sequence: CASSSRRLADNEQFF. The CDR3 nucleotides read TGTGCCAGCAGCTCCCGTCGACTAGCGGACAATGAGCAGTTCTTC.

There are many counts of this clonotype. This chain links TRBV4-3 with TRBJ2-1; 8 bases align to TRBD2. CDR3 size: 16 residues. Germline values: CDR1 LGHNA, CDR2 YSLEER. Trimming removed 0 bases from V and 4 bases from J; junction bases left unmatched: 5. The CDR3 region has the DNA TGCGCCAGCAGCCAAGATCGCGCTAGCGGGTACAATGAGCAGTTCTTC. Amino acid sequence: CASSQDRASGYNEQFF.

The sample holds a few counts of this clonotype. The chain uses TRBV20-1 and TRBJ1-2; 7 bases fit TRBD1. The germline CDR1 and CDR2 sequences are DFQATT and SNEGSKA (reference sequence). The V segment lost 0 bases and the J segment 3 bases; nucleotides outside the gene matches: 7. CDR3 size: 15 residues. The CDR3 sequence is CSARDVTGMHYGYTF. Here the CDR3 DNA reads TGCAGTGCTAGAGATGTGACAGGGATGCACTATGGCTACACCTTC.

This clonotype was counted ten times or more. The gene calls are TRBV29-1 and TRBJ1-2; 7 nucleotides align to TRBD1. The CDR3 runs 13 residues. The trim removed 7 bases at V and 3 bases at J, leaving 8 bases unmatched. Germline lookup yields CDR1 SQVTM and CDR2 ANQGSEA. The CDR3 spells CSARGPEDYGYTF. CDR3 DNA: TGCAGCGCGAGGGGGCCGGAAGACTATGGCTACACCTTC.